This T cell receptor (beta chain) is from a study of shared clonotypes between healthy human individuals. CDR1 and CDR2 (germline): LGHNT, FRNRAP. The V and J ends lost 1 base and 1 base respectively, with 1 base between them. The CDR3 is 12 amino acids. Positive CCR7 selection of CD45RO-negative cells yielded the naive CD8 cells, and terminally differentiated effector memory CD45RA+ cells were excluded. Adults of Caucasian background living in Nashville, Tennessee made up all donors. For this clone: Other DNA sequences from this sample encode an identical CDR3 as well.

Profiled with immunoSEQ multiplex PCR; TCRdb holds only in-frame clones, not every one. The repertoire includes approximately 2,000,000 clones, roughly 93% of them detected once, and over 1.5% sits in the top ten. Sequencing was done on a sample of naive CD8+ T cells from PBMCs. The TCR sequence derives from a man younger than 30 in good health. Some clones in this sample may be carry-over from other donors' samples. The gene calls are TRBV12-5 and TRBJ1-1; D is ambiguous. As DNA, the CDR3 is TGTGCTAGTGGTTTGGGGAACACTGAAGCTTTCTTT. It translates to CASGLGNTEAFF.